What follows are 5 T cell receptor beta chains derived from one specimen sequenced in a study of cytomegalovirus exposure and HLA in healthy donors. The primer mix had 60 Vbeta and 13 Jbeta primers. TCRdb keeps only in-frame clones here, not all; method: immunoSEQ multiplex PCR. The sample has roughly 110,000 clones, over 55% seen once; the top ten hold less than 3%. The material sequenced was PBMCs. The receptors shown here come from a female donor in good health and CMV-seronegative.

V usage is TRBV19 and J usage is TRBJ2-1; the D gene is possibly TRBD2 (7 bases). The V end lost 10 bases, the J end lost 6 bases, and 40 bases lay between the germline ends. The CDR3 extends over 21 amino acids. Per germline, CDR1 LNHDA and CDR2 SQIVND (reference sequence). CDR3 bases: TGTGCCACCGAAGTGTCTAGTCCTAGGGGGAGGGCTCGGGTGAAGGTCAATGAGCAGTTCTTC. It codes for CATEVSSPRGRARVKVNEQFF.

Remarks on this clone: The junction departs from the called germline gene at one end, perhaps through a read error. The V gene is TRBV4-3, the J gene TRBJ2-7; D is perhaps TRBD1 (6 bases). The CDR3 runs 18 residues. Per germline, CDR1 LGHNA and CDR2 YSLEER. The CDR3 region has the DNA TGCGCCAGCAGCCAAGAGGTGGACCGGGACACCCCCTCCGACGAGCAGTACTTC. Protein sequence: CASSQEVDRDTPSDEQYF.

The chain recombines TRBV4-3 with TRBJ2-7; D gene unclear. Trimming took 0 bases from V and 2 from J, leaving 11 bases between them. CDR1 is LGHNA and CDR2 is YSLEER in the germline V gene. This CDR3 comprises 15 residues. The CDR3 coding sequence is TGCGCCAGCAGCCAAGATAAGGCGGCAGCCTACGAGCAGTACTTC. Encoded protein: CASSQDKAAAYEQYF.

The J gene is TRBJ2-3, the V gene TRBV7-9; 10 bases align to TRBD1. Germline V gives CDR1 SEHNR, CDR2 FQNEAQ (reference sequence). V shed 6 bases, J shed 5 bases, and the junction held 8 bases outside the gene matches. The CDR3 has 15 amino acids. The CDR3 spells CASRPGTGVKDTQYF. CDR3 nucleotide sequence: TGTGCCAGCAGGCCCGGGACAGGGGTAAAAGATACGCAGTATTTT.

The chain uses TRBV9 and TRBJ2-3, with D maybe TRBD1 (5 bases). CDR1 is SGDLS and CDR2 is YYNGEE in the germline V gene. V lost 4 bases, J lost 5 bases, and 14 bases lay in between. CDR3 length: 14 residues. CDR3 in amino acids: CASSKAGREDTQYF. CDR3 DNA: TGTGCCAGCAGCAAAGCCGGCAGGGAAGATACGCAGTATTTT.